Each of the 5 T cell receptor beta chains below was sequenced from the same sample in a study of beta chain features in type 1 diabetes. Isolated RNA was reverse transcribed in full, so expressed TCRB transcripts were sequenced. Produced via immunoSEQ multiplex PCR; TCRdb's table is partial and in-frame only. Among some 230,000 clones, 9% to 10% were seen once, and the ten largest hold about 0.037%. The sequencing sample was made of naive CD4+ T cells from blood. The receptors here all came from a woman in her late teens or twenties in good health.

This clone was counted between two and nine times. For the CDR3, the DNA is TGTGCCAGCAGCGCACGCCCCAACATGAACACTGAAGCTTTCTTT. Amino acid sequence: CASSARPNMNTEAFF. The chain couples TRBV9 to TRBJ1-1; the D is unclear. The CDR3 spans 15 residues. Per germline, CDR1 SGDLS and CDR2 YYNGEE. V lost 3 bases and J 0 bases, leaving 12 bases between the germline ends. The full variable domain, its missing parts supplied by reference TRBV9 and TRBJ1-1, is DSGVTQTPKHLITATGQRVTLRCSPRSGDLSVYWYQQSLDQGLQFLIQYYNGEERAKGNILERFSAQQFPDLHSELNLSSLELGDSALYFCASSARPNMNTEAFFGQGTRLTVV.

The chain employs TRBV6-6 and TRBJ2-3; D uncertain. V dropped 0 bases and J dropped 5 bases, with 12 bases sitting between them. The V gene's germline CDR1 is MNHNY and CDR2 SVGAGI (reference sequence). The CDR3 contains 15 residues. CDR3 in amino acids: CASSYSLTRGDTQYF. The CDR3 DNA reads TGTGCCAGCAGTTACTCTCTAACCAGAGGAGATACGCAGTATTTT.

This clone has just a few counts. This rearrangement joins TRBV6-1 to TRBJ1-5; D unclear. V lost 0 bases to trimming and J lost 6 bases, with 9 bases between them. CDR1 and CDR2 (germline): MNHNS, SASEGT. The CDR3 runs to 14 residues. The CDR3 coding sequence is TGTGCCAGCAGTGAAGCAGGGAGAGGTCAGCCCCAGCATTTT. Its protein product is CASSEAGRGQPQHF.

The chain carries TRBV5-8 and TRBJ2-7, with D possibly TRBD1 on 5 matching bases. The V end was cut by 4 bases, the J end by 5 bases, with 13 bases between. The CDR3 runs to 13 residues. Germline V gene lookup returns CDR1 SGHTS and CDR2 YDEGEE. This CDR3 reads CASSPRTRDEQYF. CDR3 bases: TGTGCCAGCAGCCCTAGGACAAGAGACGAGCAGTACTTC.

The table lists this clone with a few counts. CDR3 DNA: TGTGCCAGCAGCTCAACTGCCCGGACAGTCAAAATGAACACTGAAGCTTTCTTT. It encodes CASSSTARTVKMNTEAFF. The rearrangement joins TRBV11-2 to TRBJ1-1; maybe TRBD1 (6 bases). This CDR3 spans 18 amino acids. Trimming took off 4 bases at V and 0 bases at J, with 21 bases between the two ends. Per the germline V gene, CDR1 is SGHAT and CDR2 is FQNNGV.